This passage covers 24 T cell receptor beta chains from one sample sequenced in a study of tumor and adjacent non-tumor tissue in lung cancer. This sample's RNA came from whole unsorted tissue. Three rounds of nested PCR, following a modified ARM-PCR protocol, produced the TCRbeta library. TCRdb recomputed calls from the multiplex PCR reads with MiXCR, one row per CDR3 protein. The repertoire includes approximately 90,000 distinct CDR3 sequences, approximately 70% of them detected once, and around 16% sits in the top ten. Specimen: lung tumor tissue. Every receptor here comes from a man aged 55 to 69 with non-small cell lung cancer.

Of note for this clonotype: Given a much more abundant clone one base away, this may be a read error. The chain is built from TRBV5-1 and TRBJ1-1; weak D call: TRBD1 (5 bases). Trimming cost V 5 bases and J 0 bases, with 11 bases left between them. Germline V gene lookup returns CDR1 SGHRS and CDR2 YFSETQ. This CDR3 comprises 14 residues. CDR3 residues: CASRIGALNTEAFF. In DNA, the CDR3 is TGCGCCAGCAGGATAGGGGCCCTGAACACTGAAGCTTTCTTT.

As for this clonotype: Since the CDR3 does not end with the conserved phenylalanine or tryptophan, this likely comes from a read error. J is TRBJ2-3 and V is TRBV11-3, with 7 bases that match TRBD1. CDR1 and CDR2 from the germline V gene are SGHNT and YENEEA. Unmatched junction bases numbered 14, after V lost 0 bases and J lost 8 bases. This CDR3 spans 17 amino acids. The CDR3 nucleotides are TGTGCCAGCAGCTTAGAAGGCGCAGGGGGACGGGGTGGTACGCAGTATTAT. It translates to CASSLEGAGGRGGTQYY.

The table lists this clonotype with a count of one. Relative to the germline gene, one junction end is altered; a read error may explain this. The rearrangement joins TRBV11-1 to TRBJ2-1, with unresolved D. Germline CDR1 and CDR2: SGHAT and FQDESV (reference sequence). This CDR3 comprises 12 residues. CDR3 region: CASSLGHGKEFF. CDR3 coding DNA: TGTGCAAGCAGCCTCGGGCATGGTAAGGAGTTCTTC.

This clonotype occurred once. A much bigger clone sits one base away, suggesting this may be a read error. This chain joins TRBV29-1 and TRBJ2-7; tentative D call: TRBD2 (5 bases). The ends were cut back, 4 bases at V and 6 bases at J, with 10 bases in the middle. The CDR3 is made up of 11 amino acids. CDR1 and CDR2 from the germline V gene are SQVTM and ANQGSEA. DNA for the CDR3: TGCAGCGTTGGAGAGCGGTGCGAGCAGTACTTC. Its translation is CSVGERCEQYF.

The chain couples TRBV6-2 or TRBV6-3 to TRBJ2-1, with D tentatively TRBD2 (6 bases). In germline, CDR1 is MNHEY, CDR2 SVGEGT. The germline V and J ends were trimmed by 5 bases and 5 bases, with 19 bases remaining between them. The CDR3 is made up of 16 amino acids. The CDR3 DNA sequence: TGTGCCAGCAGTACCCTGATAATAGCGGAGGACAATGAGCAGTTCTTC. This encodes CASSTLIIAEDNEQFF.

About this clonotype itself: This CDR3 fails to terminate in the conserved phenylalanine or tryptophan, so it likely reflects a read error. This chain uses TRBV20-1 with TRBJ2-2; unclear D gene. The germline gives CDR1 DFQATT, CDR2 SNEGSKA (reference sequence). The CDR3 is 15 amino acids. Trimming left V 1 base short and J 2 bases short, with 11 bases between. This CDR3 reads CSARASTSNTGELFL. The CDR3 nucleotides are TGCAGTGCTAGAGCGAGTACCTCAAACACCGGGGAGCTGTTTCTT.

The V call is TRBV12-3 or TRBV12-4, the J call TRBJ2-2; D uncertain. This CDR3 contains 14 residues. V shed 5 bases and J shed 9 bases, with 16 bases lying between them. CDR3 in amino acids: CASSVGLNSRELFF. CDR3 in DNA: TGTGCCAGCAGTGTGGGGTTAAACTCCAGGGAGCTGTTTTTT.

The rearrangement uses TRBV29-1 and TRBJ2-1, with 8 bases fitting TRBD2. The CDR3 is 14 residues long. Unmatched junction bases numbered 7, after V lost 7 bases and J lost 2 bases. Looked up from germline, CDR1 is SQVTM and CDR2 is ANQGSEA. CDR3 bases: TGCAGCGCCAGTAGCGGGAACCCCTACAATGAGCAGTTCTTC. It is translated as CSASSGNPYNEQFF.

This rearrangement joins TRBV29-1 to TRBJ1-1; D may be TRBD1 (5 bases). Trimming shortened V by 7 bases and J by 1 base, and 7 bases separated the two germline ends. The germline gives CDR1 SQVTM, CDR2 ANQGSEA. The CDR3 length is 11 residues. The CDR3 here is CSGGGNTEAFF. As DNA, the CDR3 is TGCAGCGGCGGGGGGAACACTGAAGCTTTCTTT.

About this clonotype itself: The junction departs from germline at one end; a sequencing error may be responsible. This chain connects TRBV5-6 to TRBJ2-1; TRBD2 matches at 11 bases. CDR1 is SGHDT, CDR2 YYEEEE, per germline. The CDR3 covers 16 residues. CDR3 in amino acids: CARSLVVTSGIDEQFF. CDR3 in DNA: TGTGCCAGAAGCTTGGTAGTGACTAGCGGGATTGATGAGCAGTTCTTC.

In this sample, this clonotype is medium-sized. The chain carries TRBV4-2 and TRBJ2-7; 9 nucleotides line up with TRBD1. CDR3 length: 16 amino acids. V shed 1 base, J shed 5 bases, and the junction held 9 bases outside the gene matches. Germline V gene data show CDR1 as LGHNA and CDR2 as YNFKEQ. The CDR3 spells CASSQVTGGGHNEQYF. The CDR3 DNA is TGTGCCAGCAGCCAAGTGACAGGGGGGGGGCATAACGAGCAGTACTTC.

This chain links TRBV7-9 with TRBJ2-3; D is unclear. CDR1 is SEHNR and CDR2 is FQNEAQ in the germline V gene (reference sequence). Trimming pared 8 bases from V and 6 bases from J, leaving 15 bases between. CDR3 size: 13 residues. CDR3 bases: TGTGCCAGCGGCGGCGACTTCCTGGATACGCAGTATTTT. Its translation: CASGGDFLDTQYF.

Turning to this clonotype: A much larger clone lies one base from this, so it may be a read error. The rearrangement uses TRBV13 and TRBJ1-3; TRBD1 agrees at 7 bases. CDR3 length: 15 amino acids. Germline loops: CDR1 PRHDT, CDR2 FYEKMQ (reference sequence). The CDR3 sequence is CANSLGGISGNTIYF. For the CDR3, the DNA is TGTGCCAACAGCTTAGGGGGCATCTCTGGAAACACCATATATTTT.

This clonotype was picked up one time. The chain combines TRBV11-1 with TRBJ1-2; D is ambiguous. The CDR3 loop spans 13 amino acids. Trimming pared 9 bases from V and 2 bases from J, leaving 13 bases between. Germline lookup yields CDR1 SGHAT and CDR2 FQDESV (reference sequence). For the CDR3, the DNA is TGTGCCAGGATCTTAGCGGGCAACTATGGCTACACCTTC. Protein: CARILAGNYGYTF. The variable domain in full, with the rest retrieved from reference TRBV11-1 and TRBJ1-2, is EAEVAQSPRYKITEKSQAVAFWCDPISGHATLYWYRQILGQGPELLVQFQDESVVDDSQLPKDRFSAERLKGVDSTLKIQPAELGDSAMYLCARILAGNYGYTFGSGTRLTVV.

Worth noting for this clonotype: A much bigger clone sits one base away, suggesting this may be a read error. This chain joins TRBV13 and TRBJ2-1, with a weak D call TRBD2 (5 bases). From germline, CDR1 is PRHDT and CDR2 FYEKMQ (reference sequence). The CDR3 has 16 amino acids. V was shortened by 3 bases and J by 1 base, with 13 bases between the two germline ends. The CDR3: CASSFGSAMSYNEQFF. The CDR3 DNA is TGTGCCAGCAGCTTTGGGAGCGCGATGTCCTACAATGAGCAGTTCTTC.

The chain carries TRBV14 and TRBJ1-2; D might be TRBD1 (6 bases). Germline V gene lookup returns CDR1 SGHDN and CDR2 FVKESK. The CDR3 consists of 13 residues. Trimming pared 11 bases from V and 8 bases from J, leaving 21 bases between. DNA for the CDR3: TGTGCCTGCACCCAAGATATTAGGGGGGGCTACACCTTC. It codes for CACTQDIRGGYTF.

This clonotype was counted between two and nine times. A read error may explain this, as a much larger clone is one base away. CDR3 DNA sequence: TGTGCCAGCAGGGAACTCGTAGTGGGTACGCAGTATTTT. This encodes CASRELVVGTQYF. The V gene is TRBV2, the J gene TRBJ2-3; no clear D gene. Germline loops: CDR1 SNHLY, CDR2 FYNNEI. The CDR3 runs to 13 residues. The V and J ends lost 6 bases and 8 bases respectively, with 15 bases between them.

This clonotype was observed a single time. The junction departs from germline at one end; a sequencing error may be responsible. This chain connects TRBV6-1 to TRBJ1-2; the D gene is possibly TRBD1 (5 bases). CDR1 and CDR2 (germline): MNHNS, SASEGT. CDR3 size: 13 residues. CDR3 DNA: TGTGTCAGCAGGTCAAGGGGCGACTATGGCTACACCTTC. Encoded protein: CVSRSRGDYGYTF.

Comments on this clonotype: The CDR3 does not close with the conserved phenylalanine or tryptophan, likely indicating a read error. This rearrangement joins TRBV11-1 to TRBJ2-2; D is ambiguous. This CDR3 contains 13 residues. Germline V CDR1 and CDR2: SGHAT, FQDESV (reference sequence). This chain's CDR3 is CASSFETTVELFY. The CDR3 DNA reads as TGTGCTAGCAGCTTTGAAACGACCGTGGAGCTGTTTTAT.

This clonotype was picked up many times. V gene TRBV20-1 combines with J gene TRBJ2-7; D tentatively reads TRBD1 or TRBD2 (8 bases each). The CDR3 consists of 16 residues. Germline V gene sequence: CDR1 DFQATT, CDR2 SNEGSKA (reference sequence). The ends were cut back, 7 bases at V and 3 bases at J, with 25 bases in the middle. CDR3 nucleotide sequence: TGCAGTGATAGTCTTCGGGGGGGACAGGCTCTCTACGAGCAGTACTTC. Translating it yields CSDSLRGGQALYEQYF.

V usage is TRBV6-2 or TRBV6-3 and J usage is TRBJ1-2; D not certain. CDR3 length equals 14 residues. Per the germline V gene, CDR1 is MNHEY and CDR2 is SVGEGT. The ends were cut back, 4 bases at V and 7 bases at J, with 16 bases in the middle. The chain's CDR3 is CASSSIGRDRGYTF. The CDR3 DNA reads TGTGCCAGCAGTTCGATAGGGCGAGATCGTGGCTACACCTTC.

As to this clonotype: An end of the junction differs from the germline gene, which may be a read error. V and J are TRBV10-2 and TRBJ2-7, with D perhaps TRBD1 (7 bases). The germline V gene has CDR1 WSHSY and CDR2 SAAADI. This CDR3 contains 16 residues. The CDR3 reads CASSDWGAGGGYEQYF. DNA of the CDR3: TGCGCCAGCAGTGATTGGGGGGCAGGGGGAGGCTACGAGCAATACTTC.

As for this clonotype: The junction departs from the called germline gene at one end, perhaps through a read error. This rearrangement joins TRBV5-1 to TRBJ2-1; D perhaps matches TRBD2 (5 bases). The CDR3 loop spans 16 amino acids. Germline CDR1 reads SGHRS; CDR2 reads YFSETQ. CDR3: CASSFPSRSWDNEQFF. CDR3 sequence (DNA): TGCGCCAGTAGCTTCCCTAGCAGGAGCTGGGACAATGAGCAGTTCTTC.

A few counts support this clonotype. Being one base from a much bigger clone, this may be a read error. The rearrangement links TRBV12-5 to TRBJ2-5; D possibly corresponds to TRBD2 (5 bases). Between the trimmed V and J ends, which lost 5 bases and 4 bases, there was a span of 14 bases. The CDR3 consists of 14 residues. Germline V lookup: CDR1 LGHNT, CDR2 FRNRAP. CDR3 in DNA: TGTGCTAGTGGTATGGGAGAAGAAAGAGAGACCCAGTACTTC. Its translation: CASGMGEERETQYF.